One and the same sample provided the 20 T cell receptor beta chains below, sequenced in a study of blood T cell repertoires in COVID-19. Produced via immunoSEQ multiplex PCR; TCRdb's table is partial and in-frame only. Among approximately 490,000 clones listed, approximately 86% were seen once. Sequencing was done on a sample of PBMCs or T cells enriched from blood (not recorded which). The receptors shown here come from a young woman who had recovered from COVID-19.

This clone has only one observation. The rearrangement uses TRBV7-9 and TRBJ2-7; D may be TRBD1 (6 bases). The CDR3 has 15 residues. Trimming stripped 7 bases from V and 4 bases from J, with 20 bases between. Per the germline V gene, CDR1 is SEHNR and CDR2 is FQNEAQ (reference sequence). This chain's CDR3 is CASTSFTGHPYEQYF. The CDR3 DNA is TGTGCCAGCACCTCCTTCACGGGACACCCATACGAGCAGTACTTC.

About this clone: In the same sample, other DNA sequences code for this CDR3. The chain links TRBV7-9 to TRBJ1-5; 8 positions match TRBD1. CDR1 and CDR2 from the germline V gene are SEHNR and FQNEAQ (reference sequence). The V segment lost 3 bases and the J segment 4 bases; nucleotides outside the gene matches: 2. CDR3 length equals 14 residues. This CDR3 is CASSLTGDNQPQHF. DNA of the CDR3: TGTGCCAGCAGCTTGACAGGGGATAATCAGCCCCAGCATTTT. The complete variable domain, with remaining parts taken from reference TRBV7-9 and TRBJ1-5, reads DTGVSQNPRHKITKRGQNVTFRCDPISEHNRLYWYRQTLGQGPEFLTYFQNEAQLEKSRLLSDRFSAERPKGSFSTLEIQRTEQGDSAMYLCASSLTGDNQPQHFGDGTRLSIL.

This chain links TRBV5-1 with TRBJ2-3, with a possible D match to TRBD1 (5 bases). CDR3 length: 15 residues. Germline values: CDR1 SGHRS, CDR2 YFSETQ. Between the trimmed V and J ends, which lost 5 bases and 2 bases, there was a span of 15 bases. CDR3 bases: TGCGCCAGCAGGCCCTATTGGGGCCCCACAGATACGCAGTATTTT. Translating it yields CASRPYWGPTDTQYF.

This chain links TRBV18 with TRBJ1-1; D not certain. V shed 2 bases and J shed 6 bases, with 10 bases lying between them. CDR1 is KGHSH, CDR2 LQKENI, per germline. The CDR3 runs 13 residues. The CDR3 spells CASSPIDNPEAFF. In DNA form, the CDR3 reads TGTGCCAGCTCACCAATAGACAACCCTGAAGCTTTCTTT.

The J gene is TRBJ1-2, the V gene TRBV25-1, with D unclear. This CDR3 is built from 16 residues. V lost 3 bases to trimming and J lost 0 bases, with 14 bases between them. Germline V gene data show CDR1 as MGHDK and CDR2 as SYGVNS. CDR3: CASSEAGLESNYGYTF. DNA of the CDR3: TGTGCCAGCAGTGAGGCAGGACTAGAGTCTAACTATGGCTACACCTTC.

CDR3 DNA sequence: TGTGCCAGCAGCCCAGACAGGACGGGGCAGTACTTC. This sequence encodes CASSPDRTGQYF. This chain connects TRBV11-2 to TRBJ2-7; D perhaps matches TRBD1 (6 bases). This CDR3 is 12 amino acids long. Germline V lookup: CDR1 SGHAT, CDR2 FQNNGV. V lost 5 bases, J lost 9 bases, and 14 bases lay in between.

V gene TRBV7-2 combines with J gene TRBJ1-2, with TRBD1 matching 12 bases. This CDR3 has 18 residues. Germline V gene sequence: CDR1 SGHTA, CDR2 FQGNSA. The J segment lost 5 bases and the V segment lost 2 bases, leaving 12 bases of the junction unmatched. CDR3 in DNA: TGTGCCAGCAGCTTATCCCCGGGACAGGGGGCGGGATGGTATGGCTACACCTTC. This translates into CASSLSPGQGAGWYGYTF.

The V call is TRBV7-2, the J call TRBJ2-5, with 12 positions matching TRBD2. V shed 4 bases, J shed 5 bases, and the junction held 11 bases outside the gene matches. Germline V CDR1 and CDR2: SGHTA, FQGNSA. The CDR3 loop spans 17 amino acids. The CDR3 DNA reads TGTGCCAGCAGCTCGGGACTAGCGGGCACCTTGAGGGAGACCCAGTACTTC. Protein sequence: CASSSGLAGTLRETQYF.

The V call is TRBV11-2, the J call TRBJ2-1; TRBD1 agrees at 10 bases. V gave up 3 bases and J gave up 9 bases; unmatched junction bases: 2. The CDR3 spans 13 residues. Germline V gene lookup returns CDR1 SGHAT and CDR2 FQNNGV. CDR3 DNA sequence: TGTGCCAGCAGCTTTCGGACAGGGGGTGAGCAGTTCTTC. Translated, it gives CASSFRTGGEQFF.

This rearrangement joins TRBV6-6 to TRBJ2-7; 10 nucleotides agree with TRBD1. V lost 6 bases, J lost 6 bases, and 2 bases stayed unmatched. This CDR3 has 12 amino acids. Germline CDR1 MNHNY, CDR2 SVGAGI (reference sequence). CDR3 DNA: TGTGCCAGCAGGGGGACAGGGGCCGAGCAGTACTTC. The encoded protein is CASRGTGAEQYF.

The gene calls are TRBV6-5 and TRBJ2-1; 8 bases fit TRBD1. The trim removed 2 bases at V and 7 bases at J, leaving 7 bases unmatched. Germline V gene sequence: CDR1 MNHEY, CDR2 SVGAGI. The CDR3 runs 15 residues. The CDR3 nucleotides are TGTGCCAGCAGTTACGGACAGGGATTTATGAATGAGCAGTTCTTC. Encoded protein: CASSYGQGFMNEQFF.

The J gene is TRBJ2-1, the V gene TRBV7-3; D gene uncertain. The V and J ends lost 1 base and 3 bases respectively, with 10 bases between them. CDR1 SGHTA and CDR2 FQGTGA come from the germline V gene. The CDR3 sequence is 15 residues long. The CDR3 protein is CASSLRGIFYNEQFF. The CDR3 DNA is TGTGCCAGCAGCTTAAGAGGAATCTTCTACAATGAGCAGTTCTTC.

The chain recombines TRBV5-8 with TRBJ2-3; TRBD1 agrees at 10 bases. The CDR3 runs to 15 residues. V gave up 4 bases and J gave up 4 bases; unmatched junction bases: 6. CDR1 and CDR2 (germline): SGHTS, YDEGEE. The CDR3 region is CASSRGTGEADTQYF. The CDR3 region has the DNA TGTGCCAGCAGCCGCGGGACAGGGGAAGCAGATACGCAGTATTTT.

This clone was recorded only once. The chain uses TRBV7-9 and TRBJ2-7; D is perhaps TRBD1 (5 bases). The ends were cut back, 5 bases at V and 3 bases at J, with 14 bases in the middle. There are 14 residues in the CDR3. The germline V gene has CDR1 SEHNR and CDR2 FQNEAQ (reference sequence). CDR3 residues: CASSPDTGRYEQYF. The CDR3 region has the DNA TGTGCCAGCAGCCCGGACACCGGACGCTACGAGCAGTACTTC.

The count of this clone is one. This chain links TRBV18 with TRBJ2-7; TRBD2 matches at 9 bases. J was trimmed by 6 bases and V by 6 bases; bases with no gene match: 9. Germline V gene lookup returns CDR1 KGHSH and CDR2 LQKENI. This CDR3 has 14 amino acids. CDR3 coding DNA: TGTGCCAGCTCTCCTTCTAGCGGGGTATCCGAGCAGTACTTC. Protein: CASSPSSGVSEQYF.

The J gene is TRBJ2-4, the V gene TRBV7-2; D might be TRBD2 (5 bases). Germline-derived CDR1 and CDR2 are SGHTA and FQGNSA. The CDR3 loop spans 13 amino acids. V dropped 3 bases and J dropped 5 bases, with 8 bases sitting between them. The CDR3 is CASSFAGENIQYF. CDR3 DNA sequence: TGTGCCAGCAGCTTCGCCGGGGAAAACATTCAGTACTTC.

Points on this clone: At one boundary the junction diverges from the germline segment, which might be a read error. The V call is TRBV4-1, the J call TRBJ1-2; D gene unclear. CDR1 and CDR2 (germline): MGHRA, YSYEKL. The CDR3 totals 18 residues. The CDR3 nucleotides are TGCGCCAGCAGCGAAGAGCGTCATCCCTCCGGGTTTCTTGGGGGCTACACCTTC. Protein: CASSEERHPSGFLGGYTF.

V gene TRBV11-3 combines with J gene TRBJ2-2; TRBD2 might be the D (5 bases). Trimming removed 5 bases from V and 6 bases from J, with 10 bases in between. The CDR3 contains 13 residues. Germline V gives CDR1 SGHNT, CDR2 YENEEA. As DNA, the CDR3 is TGTGCCAGCAGCCTTAACGGGGCCGGGGAGCTGTTTTTT. It codes for CASSLNGAGELFF.

V gene TRBV19 combines with J gene TRBJ1-5; 9 nucleotides align to TRBD1. The V and J ends lost 5 bases and 7 bases, in that order; junction bases with no gene match: 9. The CDR3 totals 15 residues. Per germline, CDR1 LNHDA and CDR2 SQIVND (reference sequence). The DNA of the CDR3 is TGTGCCAGTAGTGAAAGACCGGGACAGGGCCAGCCCCAGCATTTT. Its protein is CASSERPGQGQPQHF.

The V and J genes are TRBV29-1 and TRBJ2-7; tentatively, D is TRBD2 (6 bases). The CDR3 totals 13 residues. Germline V gene lookup returns CDR1 SQVTM and CDR2 ANQGSEA. The V and J ends lost 7 bases and 5 bases respectively, with 18 bases between them. CDR3 DNA: TGCAGCGCTAAGGATAGGGAGGCGGACGAGCAGTACTTC. Translation: CSAKDREADEQYF.